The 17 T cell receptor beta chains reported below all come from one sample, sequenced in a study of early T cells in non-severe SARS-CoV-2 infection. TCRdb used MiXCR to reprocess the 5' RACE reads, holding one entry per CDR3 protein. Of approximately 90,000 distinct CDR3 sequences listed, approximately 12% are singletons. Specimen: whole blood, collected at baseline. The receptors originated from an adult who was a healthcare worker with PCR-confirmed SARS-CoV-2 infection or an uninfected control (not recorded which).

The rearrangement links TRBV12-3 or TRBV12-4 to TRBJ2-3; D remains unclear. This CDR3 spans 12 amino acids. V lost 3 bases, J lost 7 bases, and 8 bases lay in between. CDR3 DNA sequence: TGTGCCAGCAGTTTGGGCCCCAATACGCAGTATTTT. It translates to CASSLGPNTQYF.

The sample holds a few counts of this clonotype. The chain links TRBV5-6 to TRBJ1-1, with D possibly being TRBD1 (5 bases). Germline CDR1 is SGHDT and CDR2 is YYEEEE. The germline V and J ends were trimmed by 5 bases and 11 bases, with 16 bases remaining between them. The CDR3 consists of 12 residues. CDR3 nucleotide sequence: TGTGCCAGCAGTTACGCCGGGACGACGGCTTTCTTT. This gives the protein CASSYAGTTAFF.

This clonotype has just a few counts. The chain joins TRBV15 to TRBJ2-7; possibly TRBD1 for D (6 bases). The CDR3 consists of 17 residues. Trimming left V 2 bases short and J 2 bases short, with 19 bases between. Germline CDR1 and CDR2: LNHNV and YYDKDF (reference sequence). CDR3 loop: CATSRQTGPLATYEQYF. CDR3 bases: TGTGCCACCAGCAGACAAACAGGGCCCTTAGCCACCTACGAGCAGTACTTC.

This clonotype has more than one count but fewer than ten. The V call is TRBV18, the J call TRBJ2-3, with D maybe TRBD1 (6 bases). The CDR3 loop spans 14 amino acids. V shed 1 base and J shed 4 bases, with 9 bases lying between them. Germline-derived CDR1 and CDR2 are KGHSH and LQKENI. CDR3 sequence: CASSPLGAPDTQYF. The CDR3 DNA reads TGTGCCAGCTCACCACTGGGGGCCCCAGATACGCAGTATTTT.

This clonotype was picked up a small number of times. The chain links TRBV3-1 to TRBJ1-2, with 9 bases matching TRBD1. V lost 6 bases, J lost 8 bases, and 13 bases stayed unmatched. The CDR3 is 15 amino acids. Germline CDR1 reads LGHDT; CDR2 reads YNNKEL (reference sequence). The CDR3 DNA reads TGTGCCAGCAGTGGAAATGGACAGGGGACCTGGGGCTACACCTTC. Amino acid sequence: CASSGNGQGTWGYTF.

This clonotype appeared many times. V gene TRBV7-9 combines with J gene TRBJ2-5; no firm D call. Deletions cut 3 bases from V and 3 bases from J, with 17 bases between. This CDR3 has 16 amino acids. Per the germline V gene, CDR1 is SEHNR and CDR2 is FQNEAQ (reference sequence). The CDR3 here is CASSFSITLPKETQYF. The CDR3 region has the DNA TGTGCCAGCAGCTTCTCGATAACATTACCCAAAGAGACCCAGTACTTC.

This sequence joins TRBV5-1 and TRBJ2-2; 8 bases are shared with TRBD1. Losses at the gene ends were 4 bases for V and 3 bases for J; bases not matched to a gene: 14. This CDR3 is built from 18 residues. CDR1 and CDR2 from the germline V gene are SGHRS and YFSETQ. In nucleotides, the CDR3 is TGCGCCAGCAGCCGAACTTCCACCGGGACAGGTTACACCGGGGAGCTGTTTTTT. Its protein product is CASSRTSTGTGYTGELFF.

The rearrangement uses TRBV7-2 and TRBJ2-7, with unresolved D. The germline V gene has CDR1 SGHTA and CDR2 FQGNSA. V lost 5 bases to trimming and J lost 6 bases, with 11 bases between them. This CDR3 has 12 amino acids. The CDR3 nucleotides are TGTGCCAGCAGCACTCTCAGCCTCGAGCAGTACTTC. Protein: CASSTLSLEQYF.

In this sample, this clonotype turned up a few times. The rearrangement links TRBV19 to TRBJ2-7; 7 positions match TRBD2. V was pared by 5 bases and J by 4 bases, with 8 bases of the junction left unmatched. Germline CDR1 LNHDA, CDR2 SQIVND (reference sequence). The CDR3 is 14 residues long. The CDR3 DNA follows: TGTGCCAGTAGTTGGGGCAGGGAGGGTTACGAGCAGTACTTC. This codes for CASSWGREGYEQYF.

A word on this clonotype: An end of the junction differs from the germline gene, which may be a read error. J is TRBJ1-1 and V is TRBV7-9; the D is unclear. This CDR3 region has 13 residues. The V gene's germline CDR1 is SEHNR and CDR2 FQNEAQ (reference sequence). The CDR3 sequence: CASNLVTDTEAFF. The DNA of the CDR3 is TGTGCCAGCAACTTAGTCACGGACACTGAAGCTTTCTTT.

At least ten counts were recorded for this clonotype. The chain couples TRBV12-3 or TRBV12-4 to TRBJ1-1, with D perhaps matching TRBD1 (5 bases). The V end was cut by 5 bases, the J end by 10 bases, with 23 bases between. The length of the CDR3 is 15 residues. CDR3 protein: CASSIPGGETRGAFF. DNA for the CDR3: TGTGCCAGCAGTATTCCGGGGGGGGAAACCAGAGGAGCTTTCTTT.

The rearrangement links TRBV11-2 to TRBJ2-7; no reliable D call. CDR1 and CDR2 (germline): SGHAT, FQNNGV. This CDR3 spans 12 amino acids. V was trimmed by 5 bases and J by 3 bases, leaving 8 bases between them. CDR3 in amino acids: CASSPKGYEQYF. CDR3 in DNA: TGTGCCAGCAGCCCCAAGGGCTACGAGCAGTACTTC.

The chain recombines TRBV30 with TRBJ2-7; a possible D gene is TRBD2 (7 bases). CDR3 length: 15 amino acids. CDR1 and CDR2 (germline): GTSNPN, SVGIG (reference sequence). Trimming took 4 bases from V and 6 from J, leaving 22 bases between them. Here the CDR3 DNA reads TGTGCCTGGACAGGACGCGCGGGGGCGATAGGCGAGCAGTACTTC. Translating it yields CAWTGRAGAIGEQYF.

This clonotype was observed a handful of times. The CDR3 sequence: CASSQVAGGINQPQHF. CDR3 bases: TGTGCCAGCAGCCAAGTGGCGGGGGGCATCAATCAGCCCCAGCATTTT. The chain employs TRBV4-2 and TRBJ1-5; D might be TRBD1 (6 bases). CDR1 and CDR2 from the germline V gene are LGHNA and YNFKEQ. There are 16 residues in the CDR3. V lost 1 base and J 3 bases, leaving 13 bases between the germline ends.

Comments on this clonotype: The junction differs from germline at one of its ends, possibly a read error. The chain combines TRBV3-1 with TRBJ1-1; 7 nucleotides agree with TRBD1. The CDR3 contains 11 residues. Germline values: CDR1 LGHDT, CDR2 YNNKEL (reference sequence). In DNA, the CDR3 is TGTGCCAGCAGCCAAGGACAGGGAAGAGATTTT. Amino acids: CASSQGQGRDF.

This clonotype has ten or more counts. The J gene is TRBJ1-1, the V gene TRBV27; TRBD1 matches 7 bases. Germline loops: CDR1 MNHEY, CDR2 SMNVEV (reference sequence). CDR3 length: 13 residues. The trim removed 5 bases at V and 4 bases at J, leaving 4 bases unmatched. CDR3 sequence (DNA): TGTGCCAGCAGTGGGGCAGGGGGCACTGAAGCTTTCTTT. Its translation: CASSGAGGTEAFF.

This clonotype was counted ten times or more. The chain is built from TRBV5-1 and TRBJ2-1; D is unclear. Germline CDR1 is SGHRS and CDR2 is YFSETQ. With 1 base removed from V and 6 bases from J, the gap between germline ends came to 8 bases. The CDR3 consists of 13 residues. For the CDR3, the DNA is TGCGCCAGCAGCTTGTTAGGAGTCAATGAGCAGTTCTTC. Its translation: CASSLLGVNEQFF.